This entry is about one T cell receptor beta chain. Its antigen is currently unknown. The sample originates from a study of shared clonotypes between healthy human individuals. Whole-study findings and limits: There were few donors, and this limited the genetic and exposure-history diversity represented.

CDR3 length equals 15 residues. Per germline, CDR1 GTSNPN and CDR2 SVGIG (reference sequence). V lost 0 bases, J lost 2 bases, and 13 bases lay in between. Cells designated naive CD8 were CD45RO-negative and were positively selected for CCR7, with terminally differentiated effector memory CD45RA+ cells excluded. Across several immunoSEQ plates, the genomic DNA of each subset was split evenly. The data were produced by immunoSEQ multiplex PCR, yet TCRdb's version contains in-frame clones alone and is incomplete. The table records some 2 million clones, approximately 94% of them present only once. Sequencing input: naive CD8+ T cells sorted from blood. The sequence was collected from a young man in good health. The genes are TRBV30 and TRBJ1-2; D is uncertain. The DNA of the CDR3 is TGTGCCTGGAGTGTATCCGTGGGAGGGAACTATGGCTACACCTTC. Translation gives CAWSVSVGGNYGYTF.